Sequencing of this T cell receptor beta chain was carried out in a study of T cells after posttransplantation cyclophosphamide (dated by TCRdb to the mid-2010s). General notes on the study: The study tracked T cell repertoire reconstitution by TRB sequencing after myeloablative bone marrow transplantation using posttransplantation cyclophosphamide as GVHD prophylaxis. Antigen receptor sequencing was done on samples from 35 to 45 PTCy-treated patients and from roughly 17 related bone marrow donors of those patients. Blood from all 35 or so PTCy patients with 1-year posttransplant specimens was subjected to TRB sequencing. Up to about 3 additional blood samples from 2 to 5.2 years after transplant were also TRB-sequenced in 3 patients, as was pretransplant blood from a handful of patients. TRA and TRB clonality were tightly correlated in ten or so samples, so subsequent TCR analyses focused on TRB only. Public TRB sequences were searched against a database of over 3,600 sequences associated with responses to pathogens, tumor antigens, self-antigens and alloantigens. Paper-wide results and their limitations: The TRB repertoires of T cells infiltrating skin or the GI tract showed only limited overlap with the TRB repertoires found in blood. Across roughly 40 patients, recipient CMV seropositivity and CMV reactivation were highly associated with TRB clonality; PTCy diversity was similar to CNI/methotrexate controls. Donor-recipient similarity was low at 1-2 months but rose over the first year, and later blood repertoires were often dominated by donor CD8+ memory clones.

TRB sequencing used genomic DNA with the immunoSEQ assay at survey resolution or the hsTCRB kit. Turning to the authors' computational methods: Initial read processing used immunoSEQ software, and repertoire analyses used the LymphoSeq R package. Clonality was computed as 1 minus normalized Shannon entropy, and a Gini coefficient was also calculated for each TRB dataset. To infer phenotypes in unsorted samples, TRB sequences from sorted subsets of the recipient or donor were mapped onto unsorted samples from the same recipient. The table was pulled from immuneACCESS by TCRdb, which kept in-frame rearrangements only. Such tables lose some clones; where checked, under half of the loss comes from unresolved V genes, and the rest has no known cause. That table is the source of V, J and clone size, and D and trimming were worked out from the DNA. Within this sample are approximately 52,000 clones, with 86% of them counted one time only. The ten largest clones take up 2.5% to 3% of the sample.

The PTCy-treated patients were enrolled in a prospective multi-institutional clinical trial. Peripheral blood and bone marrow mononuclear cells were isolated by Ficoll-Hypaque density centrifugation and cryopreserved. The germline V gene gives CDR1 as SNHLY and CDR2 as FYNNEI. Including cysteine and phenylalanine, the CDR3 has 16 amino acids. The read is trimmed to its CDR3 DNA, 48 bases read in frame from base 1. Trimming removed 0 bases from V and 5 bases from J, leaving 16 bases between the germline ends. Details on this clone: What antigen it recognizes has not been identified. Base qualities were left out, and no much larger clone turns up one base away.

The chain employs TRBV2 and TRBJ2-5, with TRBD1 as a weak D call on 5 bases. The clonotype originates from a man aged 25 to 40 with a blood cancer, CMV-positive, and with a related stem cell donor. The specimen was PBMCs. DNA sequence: TGTGCCAGCAGTGAAGCGCTTGGCAGGGTGGGCGAGACCCAGTACTTC. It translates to CASSEALGRVGETQYF.